A single sample gave rise to the 16 T cell receptor beta chains below, sequenced in a study of OX40 agonist ivuxolimab in advanced cancers. Here immunoSEQ multiplex PCR was the method, and the copy in TCRdb shows in-frame clones only, minus some. The profile shows about 68,000 clones, roughly 88% of them singletons. This material consisted of CD4+ or CD8+ T cells sorted from blood, taken in a trial of the OX40 agonist ivuxolimab. The receptors shown here come from an adult with an advanced solid tumor such as melanoma, head and neck, liver or kidney cancer.

The rearrangement links TRBV7-8 to TRBJ2-1, with D perhaps TRBD2 (6 bases). Per the germline V gene, CDR1 is SGHVS and CDR2 is FQNEAQ. The CDR3 is 16 residues long. V gave up 6 bases and J gave up 1 base, with 16 bases separating them. The CDR3 DNA is TGTGCCAGCAGGCTGGCCGGGACTGCATCCTACAATGAGCAGTTCTTC. Protein product: CASRLAGTASYNEQFF.

The chain carries TRBV9 and TRBJ1-5; D not resolved. The CDR3 is 15 amino acids. The germline V gene encodes CDR1 SGDLS and CDR2 YYNGEE. Trimming removed 0 bases at V and 4 bases at J, with 11 bases between. Here the CDR3 reads CASSVGQFPNQPQHF. The CDR3 nucleotides read TGTGCCAGCAGCGTAGGGCAGTTCCCTAATCAGCCCCAGCATTTT.

Notes on this clone: The germline gene is not matched at one end of the junction; a read error may be the cause. This chain joins TRBV5-4 and TRBJ1-2; D is possibly TRBD1 (6 bases). The CDR3 length is 18 residues. Germline assignment: CDR1 SGHNT and CDR2 YYREEE (reference sequence). The CDR3 nucleotides are TGCGCCAGCAGCCACCAATTCAGGCGGGTCCCCAGGGGCTATGGCTACACCTTC. Its translation is CASSHQFRRVPRGYGYTF.

This rearrangement joins TRBV6-4 to TRBJ2-5, with 13 bases matching TRBD2. Germline V gene data show CDR1 as MRHNA and CDR2 as SNTAGT. This CDR3 comprises 15 residues. V shed 6 bases and J 5 bases; nucleotides not matched to a gene: 6. The CDR3 spells CASRGTSGAGETQYF. For the CDR3, the DNA is TGTGCCAGCAGAGGGACTAGCGGGGCCGGCGAGACCCAGTACTTC.

The chain recombines TRBV4-1 with TRBJ2-6; the D gene is possibly TRBD2 (6 bases). With 4 bases removed from V and 0 bases from J, the gap between germline ends came to 22 bases. Germline V gives CDR1 MGHRA, CDR2 YSYEKL. The CDR3 contains 20 residues. This CDR3 reads CASSRVGGVMISSGANVLTF. As DNA, the CDR3 is TGCGCCAGCAGCCGAGTCGGCGGGGTGATGATTTCCTCTGGGGCCAACGTCCTGACTTTC.

This clone was seen a few times. The gene calls are TRBV11-3 and TRBJ2-5, with a weak D call TRBD1 (6 bases). CDR3 length: 18 residues. Germline lookup yields CDR1 SGHNT and CDR2 YENEEA. Between the trimmed V and J ends, which lost 0 bases and 5 bases, there was a span of 22 bases. For the CDR3, the DNA is TGTGCCAGCAGCTTAGATCCAAGCGTTTTCGGCAGGGGTGAGACCCAGTACTTC. Its protein product is CASSLDPSVFGRGETQYF.

The rearrangement uses TRBV30 and TRBJ1-2; D gene ambiguous. V was shortened by 3 bases and J by 8 bases, with 16 bases between the two germline ends. This CDR3 is built from 13 residues. Germline values: CDR1 GTSNPN, CDR2 SVGIG (reference sequence). CDR3 amino acids: CAWRVPLTGGYTF. The CDR3 DNA reads as TGTGCCTGGAGAGTCCCATTAACGGGGGGCTACACCTTC.

V is TRBV4-2 and J is TRBJ1-2; D possibly corresponds to TRBD1 (5 bases). The length of the CDR3 is 16 residues. V lost 4 bases and J 4 bases, leaving 19 bases between the germline ends. From germline, CDR1 is LGHNA and CDR2 YNFKEQ. CDR3 bases: TGTGCCAGCAGCCCCAAGAGCGGGCAGGGAGTCTATGGCTACACCTTC. Translating it yields CASSPKSGQGVYGYTF.

The chain has TRBV2 and TRBJ1-2; D ambiguous. Looked up from germline, CDR1 is SNHLY and CDR2 is FYNNEI. CDR3 length equals 11 residues. Trimming cost V 7 bases and J 8 bases, with 11 bases left between them. CDR3 residues: CASNRNWGYTF. For the CDR3, the DNA is TGTGCCAGCAACCGTAATTGGGGCTACACCTTC.

This rearrangement joins TRBV2 to TRBJ2-7; 13 nucleotides match TRBD2. V lost 6 bases and J lost 3; bases outside the gene matches: 2. The CDR3 spans 14 residues. The germline V gene has CDR1 SNHLY and CDR2 FYNNEI. The CDR3 protein is CASRRTSGGYEQYF. CDR3 DNA: TGTGCCAGCAGGAGGACTAGCGGGGGCTACGAGCAGTACTTC. The complete variable domain, with remaining parts taken from reference TRBV2 and TRBJ2-7, reads EPEVTQTPSHQVTQMGQEVILRCVPISNHLYFYWYRQILGQKVEFLVSFYNNEISEKSEIFDDQFSVERPDGSNFTLKIRSTKLEDSAMYFCASRRTSGGYEQYFGPGTRLTVT.

This sequence joins TRBV5-1 and TRBJ2-1; D gene uncertain. The CDR3 length is 15 residues. Trimming removed 0 bases at V and 5 bases at J, with 12 bases between. Germline V gene lookup returns CDR1 SGHRS and CDR2 YFSETQ. The CDR3 nucleotides read TGCGCCAGCAGCTTGGCGGTTCAAAGGGACAATGAGCAGTTCTTC. Translation: CASSLAVQRDNEQFF.

The chain is built from TRBV18 and TRBJ1-6; 10 nucleotides match TRBD1. The germline CDR1 and CDR2 sequences are KGHSH and LQKENI. With 3 bases clipped from V and 6 bases from J, the junction kept 8 bases outside the gene matches. The CDR3 sequence is 17 residues long. The CDR3 is CASSPLPRQGANSPLHF. The CDR3 DNA is TGTGCCAGCTCACCCCTCCCACGACAGGGGGCTAATTCACCCCTCCACTTT.

The chain recombines TRBV27 with TRBJ1-3; D not resolved. The CDR3 has 16 amino acids. CDR1 is MNHEY, CDR2 SMNVEV, per germline (reference sequence). V shed 6 bases and J shed 4 bases, with 19 bases lying between them. The CDR3: CASRATAATGGNTIYF. The DNA for the CDR3 is TGTGCCAGCAGGGCTACGGCAGCAACGGGGGGAAACACCATATATTTT.

The gene calls are TRBV10-1 and TRBJ2-7; D is ambiguous. This CDR3 is 11 amino acids long. CDR1 and CDR2 from the germline V gene are WNHNN and SYGVQD (reference sequence). Trimming left V 3 bases short and J 3 bases short, with 3 bases between. The chain's CDR3 is CASSDNYEQYF. The DNA for the CDR3 is TGCGCCAGCAGTGACAACTACGAGCAGTACTTC.

The chain combines TRBV19 with TRBJ2-2; 9 bases agree with TRBD1. V shed 3 bases and J 0 bases; nucleotides not matched to a gene: 5. Per the germline V gene, CDR1 is LNHDA and CDR2 is SQIVND (reference sequence). CDR3 length: 17 amino acids. For the CDR3, the DNA is TGTGCCAGTAGTATTCTAGGACAGGGGCCGAACACCGGGGAGCTGTTTTTT. This sequence encodes CASSILGQGPNTGELFF.

This chain links TRBV7-9 with TRBJ1-1, with D uncertain. CDR1 and CDR2 (germline): SEHNR, FQNEAQ (reference sequence). CDR3 length: 12 amino acids. V lost 5 bases and J 8 bases, leaving 12 bases between the germline ends. CDR3 coding DNA: TGTGCCAGCAGCCCCCGGCAATCGGAAGCTTTCTTT. Its protein is CASSPRQSEAFF.